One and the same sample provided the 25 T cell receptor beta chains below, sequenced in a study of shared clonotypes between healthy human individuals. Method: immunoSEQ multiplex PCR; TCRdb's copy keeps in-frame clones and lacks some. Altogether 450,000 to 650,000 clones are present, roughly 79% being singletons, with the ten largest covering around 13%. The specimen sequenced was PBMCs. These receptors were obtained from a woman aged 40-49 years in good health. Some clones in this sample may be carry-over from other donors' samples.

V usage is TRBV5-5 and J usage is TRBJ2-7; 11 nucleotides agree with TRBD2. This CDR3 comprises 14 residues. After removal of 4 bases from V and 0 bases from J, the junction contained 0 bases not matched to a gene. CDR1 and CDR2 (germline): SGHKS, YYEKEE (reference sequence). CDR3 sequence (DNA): TGTGCCAGCAGCACTAGCGGGGGCTCCTACGAGCAGTACTTC. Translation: CASSTSGGSYEQYF.

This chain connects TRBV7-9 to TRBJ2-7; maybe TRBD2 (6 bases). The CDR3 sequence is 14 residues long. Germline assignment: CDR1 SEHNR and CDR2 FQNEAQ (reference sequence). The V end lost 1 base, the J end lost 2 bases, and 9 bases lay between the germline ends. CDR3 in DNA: TGTGCCAGCAGCTTAGGGGAGGTAGCCTACGAGCAGTACTTC. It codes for CASSLGEVAYEQYF.

The DNA for the CDR3 is TGTGCCAGCAGGGGGACAGGGGGGGATACGCAGTATTTT. The encoded protein is CASRGTGGDTQYF. The chain combines TRBV6-5 with TRBJ2-3; 11 bases match TRBD1. The CDR3 contains 13 residues. From germline, CDR1 is MNHEY and CDR2 SVGAGI. Losses at the gene ends were 6 bases for V and 6 bases for J; bases not matched to a gene: 2.

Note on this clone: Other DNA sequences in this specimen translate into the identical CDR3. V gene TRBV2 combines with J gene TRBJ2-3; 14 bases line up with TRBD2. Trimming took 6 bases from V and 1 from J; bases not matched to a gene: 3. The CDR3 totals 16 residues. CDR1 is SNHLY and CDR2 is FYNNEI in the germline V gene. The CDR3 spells CASRGTSGSGTDTQYF. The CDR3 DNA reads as TGTGCCAGCAGAGGGACTAGCGGGAGTGGCACAGATACGCAGTATTTT.

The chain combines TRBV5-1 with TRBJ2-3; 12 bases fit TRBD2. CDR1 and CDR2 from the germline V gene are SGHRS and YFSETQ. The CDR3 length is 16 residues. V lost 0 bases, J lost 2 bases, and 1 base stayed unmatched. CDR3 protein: CASSLGTSGDTDTQYF. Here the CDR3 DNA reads TGCGCCAGCAGCTTGGGGACTAGCGGGGACACAGATACGCAGTATTTT.

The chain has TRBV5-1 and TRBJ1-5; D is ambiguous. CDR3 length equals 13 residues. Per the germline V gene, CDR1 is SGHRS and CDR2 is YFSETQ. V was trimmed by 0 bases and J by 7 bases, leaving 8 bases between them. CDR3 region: CASSLGVEQPQHF. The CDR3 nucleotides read TGCGCCAGCAGCTTGGGGGTGGAGCAGCCCCAGCATTTT.

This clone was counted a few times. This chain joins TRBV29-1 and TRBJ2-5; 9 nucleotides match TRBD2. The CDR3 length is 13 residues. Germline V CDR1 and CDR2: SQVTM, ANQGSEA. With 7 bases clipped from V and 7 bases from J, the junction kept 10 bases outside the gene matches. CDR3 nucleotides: TGCAGCGGACAATTAGCGGGAGCTAGGACCCAGTACTTC. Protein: CSGQLAGARTQYF.

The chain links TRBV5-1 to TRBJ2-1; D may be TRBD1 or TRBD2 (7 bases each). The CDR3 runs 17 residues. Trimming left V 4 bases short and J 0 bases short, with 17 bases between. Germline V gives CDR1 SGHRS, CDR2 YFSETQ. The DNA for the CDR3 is TGCGCCAGCAGCCTCATGGGAGGGGGCTACTCCTACAATGAGCAGTTCTTC. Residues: CASSLMGGGYSYNEQFF.

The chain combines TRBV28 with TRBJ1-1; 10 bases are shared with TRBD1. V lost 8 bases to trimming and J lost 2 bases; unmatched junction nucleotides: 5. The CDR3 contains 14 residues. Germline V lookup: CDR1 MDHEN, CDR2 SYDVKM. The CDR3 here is CASGDRGRNTEAFF. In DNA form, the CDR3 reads TGTGCCAGCGGGGACAGGGGACGAAACACTGAAGCTTTCTTT.

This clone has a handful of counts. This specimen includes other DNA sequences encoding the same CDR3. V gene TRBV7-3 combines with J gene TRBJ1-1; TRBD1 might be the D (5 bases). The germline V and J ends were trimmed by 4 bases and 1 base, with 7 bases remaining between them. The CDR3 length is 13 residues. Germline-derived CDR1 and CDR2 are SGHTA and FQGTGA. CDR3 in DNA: TGTGCCAGCAGCTCCCAGGGGAACACTGAAGCTTTCTTT. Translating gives CASSSQGNTEAFF.

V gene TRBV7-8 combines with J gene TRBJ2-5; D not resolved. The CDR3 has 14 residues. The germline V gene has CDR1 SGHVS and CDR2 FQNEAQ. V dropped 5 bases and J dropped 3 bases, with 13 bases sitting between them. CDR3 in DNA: TGTGCCAGCAGCCCCCCGGGCAGAGAAGAGACCCAGTACTTC. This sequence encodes CASSPPGREETQYF.

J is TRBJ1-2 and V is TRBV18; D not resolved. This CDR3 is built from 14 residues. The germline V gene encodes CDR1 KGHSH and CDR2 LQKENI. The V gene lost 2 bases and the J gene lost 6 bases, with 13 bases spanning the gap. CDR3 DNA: TGTGCCAGCTCACCAGTGGCGGGAGAGGATGGCTACACCTTC. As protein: CASSPVAGEDGYTF.

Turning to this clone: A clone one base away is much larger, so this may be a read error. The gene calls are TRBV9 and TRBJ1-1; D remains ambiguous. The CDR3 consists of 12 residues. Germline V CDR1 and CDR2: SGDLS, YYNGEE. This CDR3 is CASSSGGPEALF. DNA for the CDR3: TGTGCCAGCAGCTCTGGAGGCCCTGAAGCTCTCTTT. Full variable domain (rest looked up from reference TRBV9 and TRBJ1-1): DSGVTQTPKHLITATGQRVTLRCSPRSGDLSVYWYQQSLDQGLQFLIQYYNGEERAKGNILERFSAQQFPDLHSELNLSSLELGDSALYFCASSSGGPEALFGQGTRLTVV.

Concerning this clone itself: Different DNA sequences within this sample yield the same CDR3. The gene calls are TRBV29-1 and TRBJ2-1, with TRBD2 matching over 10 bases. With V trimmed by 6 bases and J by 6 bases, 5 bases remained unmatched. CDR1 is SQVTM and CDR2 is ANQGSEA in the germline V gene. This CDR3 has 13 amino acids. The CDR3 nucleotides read TGCAGCGTAGAAAGCGGGAGGGGCAATGAGCAGTTCTTC. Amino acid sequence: CSVESGRGNEQFF.

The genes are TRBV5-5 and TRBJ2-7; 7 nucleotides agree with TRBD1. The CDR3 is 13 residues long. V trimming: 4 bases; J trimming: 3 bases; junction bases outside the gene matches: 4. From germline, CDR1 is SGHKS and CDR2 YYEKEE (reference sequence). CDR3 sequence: CASSGGQNYEQYF. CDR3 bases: TGTGCCAGCAGCGGGGGACAGAACTACGAGCAGTACTTC.

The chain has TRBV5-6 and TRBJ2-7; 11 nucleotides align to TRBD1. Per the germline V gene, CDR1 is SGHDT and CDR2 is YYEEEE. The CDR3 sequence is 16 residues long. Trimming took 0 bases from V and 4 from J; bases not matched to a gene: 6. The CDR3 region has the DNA TGTGCCAGCAGCTTGGCGGGACAGGGGGAGGGATACGAGCAGTACTTC. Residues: CASSLAGQGEGYEQYF.

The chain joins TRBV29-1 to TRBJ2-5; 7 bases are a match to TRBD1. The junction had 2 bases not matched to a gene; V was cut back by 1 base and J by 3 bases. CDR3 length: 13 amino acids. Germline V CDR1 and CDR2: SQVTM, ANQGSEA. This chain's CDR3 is CSVEGQGKETQYF. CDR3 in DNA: TGCAGCGTTGAAGGACAGGGTAAAGAGACCCAGTACTTC.

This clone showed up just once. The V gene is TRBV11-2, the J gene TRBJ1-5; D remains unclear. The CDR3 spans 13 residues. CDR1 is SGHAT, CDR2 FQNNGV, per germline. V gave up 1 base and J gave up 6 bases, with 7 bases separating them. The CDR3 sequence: CASSLVYTQPQHF. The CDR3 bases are TGTGCCAGCAGCTTAGTTTATACTCAGCCCCAGCATTTT.

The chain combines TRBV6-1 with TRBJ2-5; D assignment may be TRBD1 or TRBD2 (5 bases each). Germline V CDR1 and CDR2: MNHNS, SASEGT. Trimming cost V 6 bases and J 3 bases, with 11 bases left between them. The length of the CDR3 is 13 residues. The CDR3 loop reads CASRPGGEETQYF. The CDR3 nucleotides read TGTGCCAGCAGGCCTGGGGGAGAAGAGACCCAGTACTTC.

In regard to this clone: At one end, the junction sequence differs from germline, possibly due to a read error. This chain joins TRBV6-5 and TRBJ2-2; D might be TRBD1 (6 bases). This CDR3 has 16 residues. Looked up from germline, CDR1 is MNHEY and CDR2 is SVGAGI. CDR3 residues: CAGSYSRGHNTGELFF. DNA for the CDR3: TGTGCCGGCAGTTACTCCCGGGGACATAACACCGGGGAGCTGTTTTTT.

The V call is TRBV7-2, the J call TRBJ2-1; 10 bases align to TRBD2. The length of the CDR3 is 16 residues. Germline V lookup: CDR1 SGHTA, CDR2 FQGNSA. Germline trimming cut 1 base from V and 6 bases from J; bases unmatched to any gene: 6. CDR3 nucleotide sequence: TGTGCCAGCAGCTTAGTAGTTCTAGCGGGAGTCAATGAGCAGTTCTTC. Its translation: CASSLVVLAGVNEQFF.

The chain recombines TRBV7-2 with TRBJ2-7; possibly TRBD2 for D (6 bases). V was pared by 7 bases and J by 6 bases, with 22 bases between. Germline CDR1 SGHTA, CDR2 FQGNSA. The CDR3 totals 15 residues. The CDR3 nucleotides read TGTGCCAGCACCTCAAACGGGGTTAGCGGAGGCGAGCAGTACTTC. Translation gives CASTSNGVSGGEQYF.

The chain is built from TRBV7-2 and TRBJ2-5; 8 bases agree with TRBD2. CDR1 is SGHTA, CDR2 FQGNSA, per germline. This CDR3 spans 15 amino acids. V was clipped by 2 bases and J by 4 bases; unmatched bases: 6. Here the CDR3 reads CASSLNTGGGETQYF. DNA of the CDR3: TGTGCCAGCAGCTTAAATACGGGAGGGGGAGAGACCCAGTACTTC.

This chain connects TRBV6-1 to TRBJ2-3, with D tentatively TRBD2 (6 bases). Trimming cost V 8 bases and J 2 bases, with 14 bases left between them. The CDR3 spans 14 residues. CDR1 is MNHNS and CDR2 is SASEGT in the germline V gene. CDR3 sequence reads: CASAEGLHTDTQYF. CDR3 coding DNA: TGTGCCAGCGCGGAGGGGCTGCACACAGATACGCAGTATTTT.

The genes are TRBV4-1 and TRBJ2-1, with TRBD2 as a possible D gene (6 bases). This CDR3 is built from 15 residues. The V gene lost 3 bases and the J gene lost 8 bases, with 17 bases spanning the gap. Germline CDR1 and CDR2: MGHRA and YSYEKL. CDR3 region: CASSQVPGTSDEQFF. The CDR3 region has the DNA TGCGCCAGCAGCCAGGTGCCCGGGACTTCGGATGAGCAGTTCTTC.